Presented here are 14 T cell receptor beta chains from one specimen sequenced in a study of blood T cell repertoires in COVID-19. Produced via immunoSEQ multiplex PCR; TCRdb's table is partial and in-frame only. The table lists 150,000 to 180,000 clones, 65% to 90% of them singletons, with around an eighth in the top ten. Sample: peripheral blood. These receptors came from a woman aged 60-75 years with COVID-19, enrolled during active disease.

The chain joins TRBV7-2 to TRBJ2-2; D not resolved. The CDR3 length is 13 residues. Germline V gene data show CDR1 as SGHTA and CDR2 as FQGNSA. The V and J ends lost 2 bases and 4 bases respectively, with 5 bases between them. In nucleotides, the CDR3 is TGTGCCAGCAGCTTATCCTCCACCGGGGAGCTGTTTTTT. Its protein product is CASSLSSTGELFF.

V gene TRBV6-1 combines with J gene TRBJ1-2; 8 nucleotides line up with TRBD1. CDR1 is MNHNS, CDR2 SASEGT, per germline. CDR3 length: 16 amino acids. V lost 1 base and J lost 4; bases outside the gene matches: 8. The CDR3 protein is CASSEGWTGLFYGYTF. The CDR3 DNA follows: TGTGCCAGCAGTGAAGGGTGGACAGGGCTCTTCTATGGCTACACCTTC.

This clone was seen once. The chain couples TRBV30 to TRBJ1-5; tentative D call: TRBD1 (5 bases). The germline gives CDR1 GTSNPN, CDR2 SVGIG (reference sequence). This CDR3 is 13 amino acids long. V was shortened by 5 bases and J by 4 bases, with 12 bases between the two germline ends. The CDR3 DNA sequence: TGTGCCTGGGCCCAGGGAAGTAATCAGCCCCAGCATTTT. Translated: CAWAQGSNQPQHF.

The J gene is TRBJ2-1, the V gene TRBV12-5; D gene uncertain. Germline CDR1 and CDR2: LGHNT and FRNRAP. The CDR3 extends over 15 amino acids. V dropped 2 bases and J dropped 0 bases, with 8 bases sitting between them. The CDR3 sequence: CASGLSHSSYNEQFF. CDR3 sequence (DNA): TGTGCTAGTGGTTTGTCCCACTCCTCCTACAATGAGCAGTTCTTC.

Here the CDR3 reads CASSFGGEQFF. As DNA, the CDR3 is TGTGCCAGCAGCTTTGGCGGTGAGCAGTTCTTC. The J gene is TRBJ2-1, the V gene TRBV7-8; D not certain. Trimming took off 3 bases at V and 9 bases at J, with 6 bases between the two ends. This CDR3 has 11 residues. CDR1 is SGHVS, CDR2 FQNEAQ, per germline.

This clone was picked up a small number of times. This chain links TRBV12-5 with TRBJ2-1; 7 positions match TRBD1. This CDR3 region has 15 residues. Germline CDR1 reads LGHNT; CDR2 reads FRNRAP. The ends lost 6 bases at V and 4 bases at J; junction bases unmatched: 9. The CDR3 nucleotides read TGTGCTAGTGGCTTTCGACAGGGAATTTACAATGAGCAGTTCTTC. Translation gives CASGFRQGIYNEQFF.

The CDR3 reads CASSLETVNTEAFF. The CDR3 region has the DNA TGTGCCAGCAGTTTGGAGACGGTGAACACTGAAGCTTTCTTT. The chain links TRBV6-6 to TRBJ1-1, with unresolved D. The germline gives CDR1 MNHNY, CDR2 SVGAGI (reference sequence). Trimming took off 4 bases at V and 0 bases at J, with 9 bases between the two ends. The CDR3 is made up of 14 amino acids.

This clone was found many times. V gene TRBV27 combines with J gene TRBJ1-1; D may be TRBD1 (5 bases). The germline gives CDR1 MNHEY, CDR2 SMNVEV (reference sequence). Trimming stripped 1 base from V and 1 base from J, with 10 bases between. The CDR3 loop spans 15 amino acids. The CDR3 DNA follows: TGTGCCAGCAGTTTATGGGAGGGACGGAACACTGAAGCTTTCTTT. Amino acid sequence: CASSLWEGRNTEAFF.

The table lists this clone with a count of one. This sequence joins TRBV7-6 and TRBJ2-2; 7 bases map to TRBD2. Germline V gene sequence: CDR1 SGHVS, CDR2 FNYEAQ. J was trimmed by 7 bases and V by 1 base; bases with no gene match: 12. CDR3 size: 17 residues. The CDR3, as DNA: TGTGCCAGCAGCTTAGTGATTATGGCGGGAGCGGGCGGGGAGCTGTTTTTT. Amino acid sequence: CASSLVIMAGAGGELFF.

The V call is TRBV19, the J call TRBJ1-4, with TRBD1 as a possible D gene (5 bases). V lost 6 bases and J 6 bases, leaving 14 bases between the germline ends. The CDR3 sequence is 14 residues long. Germline V gene lookup returns CDR1 LNHDA and CDR2 SQIVND (reference sequence). The CDR3 reads CASRRQLGHEKLFF. CDR3 bases: TGTGCCAGTAGGCGACAGTTAGGCCATGAAAAACTGTTTTTT.

The V and J genes are TRBV29-1 and TRBJ1-1, with D perhaps matching TRBD1 (6 bases). In germline, CDR1 is SQVTM, CDR2 ANQGSEA. V dropped 6 bases and J dropped 1 base, with 18 bases sitting between them. There are 15 residues in the CDR3. The CDR3: CSVASTDRPNTEAFF. The CDR3 DNA reads as TGCAGCGTCGCCTCTACGGACAGACCGAACACTGAAGCTTTCTTT.

The chain combines TRBV5-1 with TRBJ1-5; D ambiguous. Germline V gives CDR1 SGHRS, CDR2 YFSETQ. Trimming cost V 5 bases and J 2 bases, with 8 bases left between them. This CDR3 comprises 13 residues. The CDR3 DNA is TGCGCCAGCAGTCCGGAGGGCAATCAGCCCCAGCATTTT. Translation: CASSPEGNQPQHF.

The V call is TRBV7-2, the J call TRBJ1-5, with 7 bases that match TRBD1. The CDR3 sequence is 14 residues long. Germline-derived CDR1 and CDR2 are SGHTA and FQGNSA. Trimming took 2 bases from V and 6 from J; bases not matched to a gene: 4. The CDR3 DNA reads as TGTGCCAGCAGCTTAACGACAGGGCCTCAGCCCCAGCATTTT. Amino acid sequence: CASSLTTGPQPQHF.

V gene TRBV5-1 combines with J gene TRBJ2-5; tentative D call: TRBD1 (5 bases). CDR1 is SGHRS, CDR2 YFSETQ, per germline. The CDR3 length is 13 residues. V lost 3 bases and J 4 bases, leaving 10 bases between the germline ends. CDR3 sequence reads: CASSYSRAETQYF. The CDR3 DNA follows: TGCGCCAGCAGCTACTCCAGGGCAGAGACCCAGTACTTC.